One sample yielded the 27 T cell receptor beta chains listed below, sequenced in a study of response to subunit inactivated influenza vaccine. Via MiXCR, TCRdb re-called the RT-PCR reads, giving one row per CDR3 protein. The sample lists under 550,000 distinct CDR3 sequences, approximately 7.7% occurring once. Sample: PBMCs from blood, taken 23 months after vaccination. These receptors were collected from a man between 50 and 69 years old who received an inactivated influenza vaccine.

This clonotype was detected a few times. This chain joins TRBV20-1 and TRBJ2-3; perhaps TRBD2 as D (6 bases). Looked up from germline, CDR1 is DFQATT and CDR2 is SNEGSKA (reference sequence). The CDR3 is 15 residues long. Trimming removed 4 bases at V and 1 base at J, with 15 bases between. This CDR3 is CSATSVPGGTDTQYF. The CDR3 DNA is TGCAGTGCTACCTCCGTTCCGGGAGGCACAGATACGCAGTATTTT.

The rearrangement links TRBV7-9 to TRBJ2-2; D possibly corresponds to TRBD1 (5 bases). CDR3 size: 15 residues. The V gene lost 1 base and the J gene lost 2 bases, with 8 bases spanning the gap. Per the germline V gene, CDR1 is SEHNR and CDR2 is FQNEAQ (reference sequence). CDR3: CASSLDQGNTGELFF. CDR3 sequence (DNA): TGTGCCAGCAGCTTAGACCAGGGAAACACCGGGGAGCTGTTTTTT.

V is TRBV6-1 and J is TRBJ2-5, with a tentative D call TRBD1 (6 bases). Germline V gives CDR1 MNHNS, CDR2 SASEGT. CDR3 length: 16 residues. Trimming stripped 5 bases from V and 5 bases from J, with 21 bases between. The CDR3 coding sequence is TGTGCCAGCAGTCCCCTCGGCAGGGGCCTTAGGGAGACCCAGTACTTC. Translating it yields CASSPLGRGLRETQYF.

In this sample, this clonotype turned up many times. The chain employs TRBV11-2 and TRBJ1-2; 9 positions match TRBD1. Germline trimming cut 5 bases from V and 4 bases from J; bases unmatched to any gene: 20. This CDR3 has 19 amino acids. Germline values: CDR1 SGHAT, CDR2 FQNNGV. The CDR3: CASSAHSRSAWGQGYGYTF. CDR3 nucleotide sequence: TGTGCCAGCAGCGCCCATTCCCGATCCGCGTGGGGACAGGGCTATGGCTACACCTTC.

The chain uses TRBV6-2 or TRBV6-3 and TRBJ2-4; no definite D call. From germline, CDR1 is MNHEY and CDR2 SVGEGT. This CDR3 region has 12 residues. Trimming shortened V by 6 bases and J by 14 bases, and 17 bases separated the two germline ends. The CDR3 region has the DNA TGTGCCAGCAGGGATCCACCCACAAGGGAGTACTTC. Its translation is CASRDPPTREYF.

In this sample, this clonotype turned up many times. This chain's CDR3 is CASSSGRWERRTDTQYF. The CDR3 DNA reads as TGCGCCAGCAGCTCCGGACGCTGGGAAAGACGAACAGATACGCAGTATTTT. V usage is TRBV5-1 and J usage is TRBJ2-3, with D hard to call. The V gene's germline CDR1 is SGHRS and CDR2 YFSETQ. The CDR3 has 17 amino acids. The ends were cut back, 3 bases at V and 3 bases at J, with 20 bases in the middle. The full variable domain, in which reference TRBV5-1 and TRBJ2-3 provide the parts outside the CDR3, is KAGVTQTPRYLIKTRGQQVTLSCSPISGHRSVSWYQQTPGQGLQFLFEYFSETQRNKGNFPGRFSGRQFSNSRSEMNVSTLELGDSALYLCASSSGRWERRTDTQYFGPGTRLTVL.

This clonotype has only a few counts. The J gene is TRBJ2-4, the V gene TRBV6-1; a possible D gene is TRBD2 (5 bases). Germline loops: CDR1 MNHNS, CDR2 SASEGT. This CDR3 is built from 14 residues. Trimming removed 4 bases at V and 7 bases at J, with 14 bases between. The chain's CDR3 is CASSGLAPWNIQYF. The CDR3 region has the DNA TGTGCCAGCAGTGGGCTAGCCCCTTGGAACATTCAGTACTTC.

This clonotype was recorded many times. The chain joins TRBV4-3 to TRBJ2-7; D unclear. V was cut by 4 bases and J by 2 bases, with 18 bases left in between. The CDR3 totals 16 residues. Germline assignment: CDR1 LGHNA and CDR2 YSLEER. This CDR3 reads CASSLSSVDSAYEQYF. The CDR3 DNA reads TGCGCCAGCAGCCTCTCCTCGGTGGATTCTGCCTACGAGCAGTACTTC.

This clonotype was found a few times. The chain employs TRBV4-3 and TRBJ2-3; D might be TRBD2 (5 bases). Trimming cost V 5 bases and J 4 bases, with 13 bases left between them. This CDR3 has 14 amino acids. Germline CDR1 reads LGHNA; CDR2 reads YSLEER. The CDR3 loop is CASSNRRGADTQYF. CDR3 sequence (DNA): TGCGCCAGCAGCAACCGCCGGGGAGCAGATACGCAGTATTTT.

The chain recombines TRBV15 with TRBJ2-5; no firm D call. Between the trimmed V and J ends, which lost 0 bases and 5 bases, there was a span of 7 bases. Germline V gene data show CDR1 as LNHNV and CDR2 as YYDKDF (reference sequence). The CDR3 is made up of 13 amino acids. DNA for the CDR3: TGTGCCACCAGCAGAGAAAAAAGGGAGACCCAGTACTTC. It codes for CATSREKRETQYF. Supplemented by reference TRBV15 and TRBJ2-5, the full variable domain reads DAMVIQNPRYQVTQFGKPVTLSCSQTLNHNVMYWYQQKSSQAPKLLFHYYDKDFNNEADTPDNFQSRRPNTSFCFLDIRSPGLGDTAMYLCATSREKRETQYFGPGTRLLVL.

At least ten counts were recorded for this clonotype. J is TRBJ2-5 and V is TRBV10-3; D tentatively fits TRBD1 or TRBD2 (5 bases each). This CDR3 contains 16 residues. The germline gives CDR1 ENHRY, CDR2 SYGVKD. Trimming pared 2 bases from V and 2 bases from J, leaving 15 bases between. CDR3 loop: CAISELSEGLQETQYF. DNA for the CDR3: TGTGCCATCAGTGAGCTATCCGAGGGGTTACAAGAGACCCAGTACTTC.

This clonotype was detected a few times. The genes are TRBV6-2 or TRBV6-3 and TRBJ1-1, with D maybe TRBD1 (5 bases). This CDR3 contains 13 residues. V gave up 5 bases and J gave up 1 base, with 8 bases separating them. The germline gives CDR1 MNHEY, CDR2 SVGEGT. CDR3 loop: CASSRTWNTEAFF. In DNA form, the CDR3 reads TGTGCCAGCAGTCGGACATGGAACACTGAAGCTTTCTTT.

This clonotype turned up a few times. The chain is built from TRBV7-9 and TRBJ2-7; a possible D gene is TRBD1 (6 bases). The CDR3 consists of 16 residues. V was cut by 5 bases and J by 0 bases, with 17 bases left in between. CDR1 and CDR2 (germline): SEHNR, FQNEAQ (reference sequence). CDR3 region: CASSGEPGTFSYEQYF. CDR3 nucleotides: TGTGCCAGCAGCGGCGAACCCGGGACATTCTCCTACGAGCAGTACTTC. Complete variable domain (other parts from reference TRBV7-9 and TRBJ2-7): DTGVSQNPRHKITKRGQNVTFRCDPISEHNRLYWYRQTLGQGPEFLTYFQNEAQLEKSRLLSDRFSAERPKGSFSTLEIQRTEQGDSAMYLCASSGEPGTFSYEQYFGPGTRLTVT.

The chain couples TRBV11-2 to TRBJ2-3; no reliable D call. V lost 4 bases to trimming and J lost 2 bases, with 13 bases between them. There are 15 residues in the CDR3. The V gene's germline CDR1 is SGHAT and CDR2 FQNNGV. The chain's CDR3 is CASSWYGRYTDTQYF. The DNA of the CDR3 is TGTGCCAGCAGCTGGTACGGCAGGTACACAGATACGCAGTATTTT.

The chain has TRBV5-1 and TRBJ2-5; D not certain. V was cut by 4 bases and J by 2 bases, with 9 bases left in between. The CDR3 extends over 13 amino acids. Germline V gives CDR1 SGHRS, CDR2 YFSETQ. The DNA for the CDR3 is TGCGCCAGCAGCGGATCCCTTCAAGAGACCCAGTACTTC. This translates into CASSGSLQETQYF.

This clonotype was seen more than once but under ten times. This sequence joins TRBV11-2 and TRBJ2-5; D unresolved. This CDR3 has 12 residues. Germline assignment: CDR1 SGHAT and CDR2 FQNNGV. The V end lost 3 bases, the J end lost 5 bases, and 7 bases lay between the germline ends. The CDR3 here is CASSFLFETQYF. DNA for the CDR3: TGTGCCAGCAGCTTCTTATTCGAGACCCAGTACTTC.

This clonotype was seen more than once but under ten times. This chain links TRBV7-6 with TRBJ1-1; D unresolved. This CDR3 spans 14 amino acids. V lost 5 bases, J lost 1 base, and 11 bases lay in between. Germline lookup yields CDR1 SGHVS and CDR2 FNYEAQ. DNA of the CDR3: TGTGCCAGCAGCCCACGGAGCAGGAACACTGAAGCTTTCTTT. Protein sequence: CASSPRSRNTEAFF.

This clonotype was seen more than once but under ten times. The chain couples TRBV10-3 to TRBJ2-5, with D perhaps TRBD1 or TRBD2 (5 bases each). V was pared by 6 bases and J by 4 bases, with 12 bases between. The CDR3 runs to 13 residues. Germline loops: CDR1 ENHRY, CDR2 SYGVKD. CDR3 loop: CAIRRDPRETQYF. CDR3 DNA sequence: TGTGCCATCAGGAGGGACCCTCGAGAGACCCAGTACTTC.

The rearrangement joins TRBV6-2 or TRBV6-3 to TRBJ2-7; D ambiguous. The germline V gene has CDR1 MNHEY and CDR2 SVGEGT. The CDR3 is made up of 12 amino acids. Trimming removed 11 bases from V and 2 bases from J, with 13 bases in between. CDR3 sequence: CAVSVNPYEQYF. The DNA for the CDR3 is TGTGCCGTAAGCGTGAACCCCTACGAGCAGTACTTC.

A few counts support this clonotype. DNA of the CDR3: TGTGCCAGCAGCTTAGGGGGCATCGGCACAGATACGCAGTATTTT. It is translated as CASSLGGIGTDTQYF. V usage is TRBV7-2 and J usage is TRBJ2-3, with D possibly being TRBD1 (5 bases). Per germline, CDR1 SGHTA and CDR2 FQGNSA. Trimming left V 1 base short and J 1 base short, with 9 bases between. CDR3 size: 15 residues.

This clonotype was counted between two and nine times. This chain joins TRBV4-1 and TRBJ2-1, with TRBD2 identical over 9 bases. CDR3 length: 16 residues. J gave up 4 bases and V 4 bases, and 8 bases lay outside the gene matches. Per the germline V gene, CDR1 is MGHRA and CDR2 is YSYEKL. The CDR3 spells CASSPGGAGGYNEQFF. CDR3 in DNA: TGCGCCAGCAGCCCCGGGGGAGCGGGGGGATACAATGAGCAGTTCTTC.

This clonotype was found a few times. The CDR3 DNA follows: TGTGCCAGCAGCTTGGGGGGGGGCGGAGATACGCAGTATTTT. This codes for CASSLGGGGDTQYF. The chain couples TRBV5-4 to TRBJ2-3; a weak D match, TRBD2 (7 bases). V dropped 0 bases and J dropped 5 bases, with 10 bases sitting between them. This CDR3 is 14 amino acids long. Germline CDR1 SGHNT, CDR2 YYREEE (reference sequence).

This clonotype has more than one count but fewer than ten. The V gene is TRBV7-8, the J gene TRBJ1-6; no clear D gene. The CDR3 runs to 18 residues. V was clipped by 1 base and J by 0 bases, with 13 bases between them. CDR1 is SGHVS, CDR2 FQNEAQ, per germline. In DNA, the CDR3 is TGTGCCAGCAGCTTAGTAGGGAAGTTGGCCTCCTATAATTCACCCCTCCACTTT. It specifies CASSLVGKLASYNSPLHF.

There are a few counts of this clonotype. The CDR3 DNA reads TGCAGTGCTAGAGCGAGCGGGTTCCTTGGAAACACCATATATTTT. Translation: CSARASGFLGNTIYF. The gene calls are TRBV20-1 and TRBJ1-3; no firm D call. This CDR3 is 15 amino acids long. Germline V CDR1 and CDR2: DFQATT, SNEGSKA (reference sequence). V gave up 1 base and J gave up 3 bases, with 13 bases separating them.

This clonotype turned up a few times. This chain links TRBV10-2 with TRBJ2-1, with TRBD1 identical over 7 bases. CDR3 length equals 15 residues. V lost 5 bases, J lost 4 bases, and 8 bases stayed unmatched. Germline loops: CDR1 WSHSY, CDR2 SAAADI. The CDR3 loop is CASSTGTAVYNEQFF. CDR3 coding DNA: TGCGCCAGCAGTACCGGGACAGCCGTATACAATGAGCAGTTCTTC.

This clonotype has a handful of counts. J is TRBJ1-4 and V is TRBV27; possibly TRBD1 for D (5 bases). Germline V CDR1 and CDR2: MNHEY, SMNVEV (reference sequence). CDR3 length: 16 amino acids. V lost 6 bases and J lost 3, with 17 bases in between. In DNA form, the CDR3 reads TGTGCCAGCAGCCGAGGGACCACACCTGCTAATGAAAAACTGTTTTTT. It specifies CASSRGTTPANEKLFF.

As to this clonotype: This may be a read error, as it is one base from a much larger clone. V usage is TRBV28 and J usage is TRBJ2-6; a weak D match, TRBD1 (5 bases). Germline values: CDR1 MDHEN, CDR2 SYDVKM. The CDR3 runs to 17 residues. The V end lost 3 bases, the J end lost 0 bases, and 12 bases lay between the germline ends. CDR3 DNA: TGTGCCAGCAGTTTCTCGCAGGGCAGCTCTGGGGCCAACGTCCTGACTTTC. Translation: CASSFSQGSSGANVLTF.